The following is a T cell receptor (beta chain) sequence with its context. The data derive from a study of blood T cell repertoires in COVID-19. About the research overall: Researchers got acute and convalescent COVID-19 samples from the United States, Italy and Spain. PBMCs, B-cell-depleted T cells, or T cells provided the cDNA or gDNA that made up the material.

This CDR3 spans 16 amino acids. Trimming pared 0 bases from V and 0 bases from J, leaving 11 bases between. CDR1 and CDR2 (germline): ENHRY, SYGVKD. Methods used by the authors: Amplification with reference gene primers provided the estimates of nucleated cell counts. Assay used: immunoSEQ multiplex PCR; TCRdb lists only in-frame clones, some missing. Clone size and V and J calls were adopted from that table, with D and trimming inferred from the DNA. Here the sample spans 50,000 to 70,000 clones, approximately 84% being singletons. The gene calls are TRBV10-3 and TRBJ2-5; possibly TRBD2 for D (6 bases). Sequencing input: peripheral blood. The origin of this receptor is a man aged 70-80 years with active COVID-19. CDR3 sequence: CAISESSLANQETQYF. CDR3 coding DNA: TGTGCCATCAGTGAGTCGAGCCTAGCGAACCAAGAGACCCAGTACTTC.